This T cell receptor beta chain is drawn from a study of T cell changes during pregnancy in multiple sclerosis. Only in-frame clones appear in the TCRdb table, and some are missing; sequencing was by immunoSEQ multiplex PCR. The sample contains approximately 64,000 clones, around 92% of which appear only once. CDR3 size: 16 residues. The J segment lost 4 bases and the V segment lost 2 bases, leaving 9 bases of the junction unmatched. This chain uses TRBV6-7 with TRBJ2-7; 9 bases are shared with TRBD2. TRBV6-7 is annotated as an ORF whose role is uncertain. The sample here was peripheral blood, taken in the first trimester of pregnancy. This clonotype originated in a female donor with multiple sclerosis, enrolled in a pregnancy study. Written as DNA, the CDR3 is TGTGCCAGCAGTTACCCGACTAGCGGAGATTCTTACGAGCAGTACTTC. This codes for CASSYPTSGDSYEQYF.